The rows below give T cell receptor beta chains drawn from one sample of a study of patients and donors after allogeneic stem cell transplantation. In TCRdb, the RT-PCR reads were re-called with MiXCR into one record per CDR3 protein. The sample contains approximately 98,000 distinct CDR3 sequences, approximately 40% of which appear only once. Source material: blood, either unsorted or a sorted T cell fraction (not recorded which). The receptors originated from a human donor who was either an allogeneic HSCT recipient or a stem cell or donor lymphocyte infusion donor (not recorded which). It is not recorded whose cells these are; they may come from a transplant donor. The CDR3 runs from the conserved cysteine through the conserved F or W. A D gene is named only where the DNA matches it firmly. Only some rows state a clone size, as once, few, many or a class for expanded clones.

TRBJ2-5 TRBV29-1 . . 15 TGCAGCGTTGAAGGGGAACAATTCCCCCAAGAGACCCAGTACTTC CSVEGEQFPQETQYF
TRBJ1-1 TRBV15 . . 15 TGTGCCACCAGCAGACCTATGGCAGCCTACACTGAAGCTTTCTTT CATSRPMAAYTEAFF
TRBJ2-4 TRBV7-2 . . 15 TGTGCCAGCAGCCCGGGCTGGACAGCCAAAAACATTCAGTACTTC CASSPGWTAKNIQYF
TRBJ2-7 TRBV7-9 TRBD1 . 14 TGTGCCAGCAGCTGGGGGACAGGACCCTACGAGCAGTACTTC CASSWGTGPYEQYF
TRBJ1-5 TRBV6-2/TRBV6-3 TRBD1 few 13 TGTGCCAGCACCGGACAGGGAAATCAGCCCCAGCATTTT CASTGQGNQPQHF
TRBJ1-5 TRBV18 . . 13 TGTGCCAGCTCACCTCACAGTGATCAGCCCCAGCATTTT CASSPHSDQPQHF
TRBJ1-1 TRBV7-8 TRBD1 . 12 TGTGCCAGCAGAGGGACAGGGTATGAAGCTTTCTTT CASRGTGYEAFF
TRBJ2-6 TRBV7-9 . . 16 TGTGCCAGCAGCATCGGAAGGGGCACTGGGGCCAACGTCCTGACTTTC CASSIGRGTGANVLTF
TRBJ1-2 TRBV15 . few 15 TGTGCCACCAGCAGAGATCTTGTGCCACCCTATGGCTACACCTTC CATSRDLVPPYGYTF
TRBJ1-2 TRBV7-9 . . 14 TGTGCCAGCAGCTTTCCACAGGAAAACTATGGCTACACCTTC CASSFPQENYGYTF
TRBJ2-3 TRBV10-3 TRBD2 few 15 TGTGCCACCCGGCTAGCGGGACCTAGCACAGATACGCAGTATTTT CATRLAGPSTDTQYF
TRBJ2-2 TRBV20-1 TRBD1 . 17 TGCAGTGCTAGAGAAAACAGGGGACCCATAAACACCGGGGAGCTGTTTTTT CSARENRGPINTGELFF
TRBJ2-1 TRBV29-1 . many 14 TGCAGCGTTGACAGGGGCGGGCCCTACAATGAGCAGTTCTTC CSVDRGGPYNEQFF
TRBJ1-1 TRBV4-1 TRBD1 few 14 TGCGCCAGCAGCCAAGGACAGGGGTTGACTGAAGCTTTCTTT CASSQGQGLTEAFF
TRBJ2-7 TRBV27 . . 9 TGTGCCAGCAGTTTATCGGAGTACTTC CASSLSEYF
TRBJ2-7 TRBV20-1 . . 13 TGCAGTGCTAGGACAGGAGTCACCTACGAGCAGTACTTC CSARTGVTYEQYF
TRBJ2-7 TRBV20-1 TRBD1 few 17 TGCAGTGCTAGTAGCCCTACAGGACAGGGAGGCTCCTACGAGCAGTACTTC CSASSPTGQGGSYEQYF
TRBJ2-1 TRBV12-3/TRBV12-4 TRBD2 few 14 TGTGCCAGCAGTCTAGCGGGAGGGCCCAATGAGCAGTTCTTC CASSLAGGPNEQFF
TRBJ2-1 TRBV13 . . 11 TGTGCCAGCAGCCTAGACAATGAGCAGTTCTTC CASSLDNEQFF
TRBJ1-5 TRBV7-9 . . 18 TGTGCCAGCAGCTCACTCAAAAAGGGAGGGCGTAGCAATCAGCCCCAGCATTTT CASSSLKKGGRSNQPQHF
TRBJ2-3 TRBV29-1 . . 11 TGCAGCGTCCGGACCACAGATACGCAGTATTTT CSVRTTDTQYF
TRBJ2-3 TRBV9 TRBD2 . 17 TGTGCCAGCAGCGTGATGGGCGGGAGAGTTGGCACAGATACGCAGTATTTT CASSVMGGRVGTDTQYF
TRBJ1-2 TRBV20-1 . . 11 TGCAGTGCTAGTTGGGTTTCTTGGTACACCTTC CSASWVSWYTF
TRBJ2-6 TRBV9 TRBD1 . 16 TGTGCCAGCGACAGGGGGCCCACATCTGGGGCCAACGTCCTGACTTTC CASDRGPTSGANVLTF
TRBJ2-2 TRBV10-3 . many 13 TGTGCCATCAGTGAGTCGAGTGGCGGGGAGCTGTTTTTT CAISESSGGELFF
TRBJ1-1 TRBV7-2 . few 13 TGTGCCAGCAGCTTAGCGGAAAACACTGAAGCTTTCTTT CASSLAENTEAFF
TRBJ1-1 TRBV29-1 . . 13 TGCAGCGTTGAAGACGACAAGAACACTGAAGCTTTCTTT CSVEDDKNTEAFF
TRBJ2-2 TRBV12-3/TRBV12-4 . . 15 TGTGCCAGCAGTTCTGGGCAGGGGAACACCGGGGAGCTGTTTTTT CASSSGQGNTGELFF
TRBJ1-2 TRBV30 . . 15 TGTGCCTGGAGTGTACTGGCCTCTACCCACTATGGCTACACCTTC CAWSVLASTHYGYTF
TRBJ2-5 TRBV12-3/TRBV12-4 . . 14 TGTGCCAGCAGCCTGGGGTGGGGGGCCGAGACCCAGTACTTC CASSLGWGAETQYF
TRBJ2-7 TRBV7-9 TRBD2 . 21 TGTGCCAGCAGCTCAGTCCGGGGACTAGCGGGAGGACCCAGTTTGACCTACGAGCAGTACTTC CASSSVRGLAGGPSLTYEQYF
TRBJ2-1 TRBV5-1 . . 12 TGCGCCAGCAGCTTCTTTGGCAATGAGCAGTTCTTC CASSFFGNEQFF
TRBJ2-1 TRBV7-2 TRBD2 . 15 TGTGCCAGCAGCTTAGTAGCGGGCCCCTACAATGAGCAGTTCTTC CASSLVAGPYNEQFF
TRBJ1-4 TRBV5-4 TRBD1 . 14 TGTGCCAGCAGCTACGACAGGGGAGGTGAAAAACTGTTTTTT CASSYDRGGEKLFF
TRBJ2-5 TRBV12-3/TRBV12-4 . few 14 TGTGCCAGCAGTTTATCCTGGGGTAAAGAGACCCAGTACTTC CASSLSWGKETQYF
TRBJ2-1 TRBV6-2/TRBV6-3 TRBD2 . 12 TGTGCCACCAAGGGACTACGAGATGAGCAGTTCTTC CATKGLRDEQFF
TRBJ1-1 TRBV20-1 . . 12 TGCAGTGCTAGAGACCCGGGGACTGAAGCTTTCTTT CSARDPGTEAFF
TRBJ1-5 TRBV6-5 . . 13 TGTGCCAGCAGTTACGGGTTAGGACAGCCCCAGCATTTT CASSYGLGQPQHF
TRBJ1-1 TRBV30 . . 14 TGTGCCTGGACCGGCTGGTTGGGGGACGCTGAAGCTTTCTTT CAWTGWLGDAEAFF
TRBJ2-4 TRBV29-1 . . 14 TGCAGCGCTAGGGGACGGACACCTAAAAACATTCAGTACTTC CSARGRTPKNIQYF
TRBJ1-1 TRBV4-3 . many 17 TGCGCCAGCAGCCAAGTGACAGTACCGGGTGAGAACACTGAAGCTTTCTTT CASSQVTVPGENTEAFF
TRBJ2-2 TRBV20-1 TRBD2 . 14 TGCAGTGCGATGACTAGCGGGGTTAGCGGGGAGCTGTTTTTT CSAMTSGVSGELFF
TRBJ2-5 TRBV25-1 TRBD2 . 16 TGTGCCAGCAGTGAATTAAGAGGTAGCGGGGAGGAGACCCAGTACTTC CASSELRGSGEETQYF
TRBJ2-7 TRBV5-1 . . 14 TGCGCCAGCAGCTCGGGACTGCCCCCCGACGAGCAGTACTTC CASSSGLPPDEQYF
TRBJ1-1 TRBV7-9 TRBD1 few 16 TGTGCCAGCATCTGGGCGGCGGGACAGATGAACACTGAAGCTTTCTTT CASIWAAGQMNTEAFF
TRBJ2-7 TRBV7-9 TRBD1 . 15 TGTGCCAGCAGCTCCGGGACAGGAGGATCCTACGAGCAGTACTTC CASSSGTGGSYEQYF
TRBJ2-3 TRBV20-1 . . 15 TGCAGTGCTAACCACGGCGGGGACTCCACAGATACGCAGTATTTT CSANHGGDSTDTQYF
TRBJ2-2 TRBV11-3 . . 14 TGTGCCAGCAGCTTAGCTCTGACCACCGGGGAGCTGTTTTTT CASSLALTTGELFF
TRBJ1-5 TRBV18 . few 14 TGTGCCAGCTCACTAACACTAGGGGTTCAGCCCCAGCATTTT CASSLTLGVQPQHF
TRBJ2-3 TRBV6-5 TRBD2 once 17 TGTGCCAGCAGTTTAGTACCGGGACTAGGTACCAGAGATACGCAGTATTTT CASSLVPGLGTRDTQYF
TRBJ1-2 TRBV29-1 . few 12 TGCAGCGTCCTAGGACAGAACTATGGCTACACCTTC CSVLGQNYGYTF
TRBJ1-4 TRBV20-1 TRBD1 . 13 TGCAGCCTGACAGGGTTTACTAATGAAAAACTGTTTTTT CSLTGFTNEKLFF
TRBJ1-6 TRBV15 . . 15 TGTGCCACCAGCAGAGGTCACGCCTATAATTCACCCCTCCACTTT CATSRGHAYNSPLHF
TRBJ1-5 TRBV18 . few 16 TGTGCCAGCTCACCGGGGGGTACGAATAGCAATCAGCCCCAGCATTTT CASSPGGTNSNQPQHF
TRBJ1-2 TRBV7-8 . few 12 TGTGCCAGCAGCTCTGGACAGTATGGCTACACCTTC CASSSGQYGYTF
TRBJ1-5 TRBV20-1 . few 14 TGCAGTGCTAGTAACCCAAGGGACAATCAGCCCCAGCATTTT CSASNPRDNQPQHF
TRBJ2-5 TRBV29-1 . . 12 TGCAGCGTAGGCGACCGAGCCGAGACCCAGTACTTC CSVGDRAETQYF
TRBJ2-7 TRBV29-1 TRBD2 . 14 TGCAGCGTCGGTAATCCGGGACTAGCAGACGAGCAGTACTTC CSVGNPGLADEQYF
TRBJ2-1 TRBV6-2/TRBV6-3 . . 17 TGTGCCAGCAGTTACTTCAATTCTTACCAGCGAGGTGATGAGCAGTTCTTC CASSYFNSYQRGDEQFF
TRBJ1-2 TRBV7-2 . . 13 TGTACCAGCAGCCCTCTTCCCCCTTATGGCTACACCTTC CTSSPLPPYGYTF